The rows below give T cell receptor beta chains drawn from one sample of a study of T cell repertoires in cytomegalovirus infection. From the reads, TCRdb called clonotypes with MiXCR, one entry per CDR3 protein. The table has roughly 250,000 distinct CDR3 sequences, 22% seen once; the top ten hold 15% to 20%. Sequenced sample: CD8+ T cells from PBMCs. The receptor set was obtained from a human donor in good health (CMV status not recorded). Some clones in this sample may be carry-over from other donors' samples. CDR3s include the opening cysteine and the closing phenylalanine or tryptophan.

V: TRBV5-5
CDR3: CASSFGQGHSPLHF

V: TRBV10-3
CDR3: CAISESRWELFF

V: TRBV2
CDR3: CASSPGTEQFF

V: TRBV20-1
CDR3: CSARAEGPQPQHF

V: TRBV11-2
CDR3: CASSFVARDKETQYF

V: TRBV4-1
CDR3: CASSLVGTQYYEQYF

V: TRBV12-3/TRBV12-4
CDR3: CASRSSGVSYEQFF

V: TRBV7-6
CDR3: CASGPNGEETQYF

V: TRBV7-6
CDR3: CASSLGPGPQGQYF

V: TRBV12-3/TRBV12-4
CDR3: CASTHQMGMNTGELFF

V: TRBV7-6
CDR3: CATGTGVGYTF

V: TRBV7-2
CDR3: CASSLGQGRNEQFF

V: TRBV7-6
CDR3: CASSSAGTDTQYF

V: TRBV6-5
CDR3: CASSYEGVAEAFF

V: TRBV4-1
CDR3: CASSPHKQGLTNEKLFF

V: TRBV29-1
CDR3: CSSCAGTNYGYTF

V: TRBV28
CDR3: CASSFPRRQKETQYF

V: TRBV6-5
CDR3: CASSPGLVGNSPLHF

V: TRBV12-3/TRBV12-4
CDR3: CASSFLGPNQPQHF

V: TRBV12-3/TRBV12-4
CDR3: CASSLSDRRLTEAFF

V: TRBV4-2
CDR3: CASSQGQGDSNQPQHF

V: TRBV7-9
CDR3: CASSPGLAANTGELFF

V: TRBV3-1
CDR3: CASSPAKDEQYF

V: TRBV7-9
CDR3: CASSSWEGMITDTQYF

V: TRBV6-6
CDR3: CASLTGAGNTIYF

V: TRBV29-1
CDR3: CSVGFGELETEAFF

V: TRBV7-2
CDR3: CASSLRSPGADTQYF

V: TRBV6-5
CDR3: CASSYSTPGELFF

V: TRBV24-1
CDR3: CATSDLLQTQYF

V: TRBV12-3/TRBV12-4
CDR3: CASSDGWDTDTQYF

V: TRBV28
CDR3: CASRTDGKETQYF

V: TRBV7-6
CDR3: CASSSQASLYETQYF

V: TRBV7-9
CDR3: CASSPRPGTGYTDTQYF

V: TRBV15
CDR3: CATSSTQAAGEQFF

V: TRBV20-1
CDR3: CSASPSGGSFEYF

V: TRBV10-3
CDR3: CAITDLDGSMYEQYF

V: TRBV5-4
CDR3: CASSLDRGHKPYEQYF

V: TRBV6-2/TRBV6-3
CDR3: CASSYQRMETQYF

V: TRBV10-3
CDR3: CAISEIRGEGNEQFF

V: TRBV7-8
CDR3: CASSLAKGANVLTF

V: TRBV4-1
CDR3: CASSQAGAGANVLTF

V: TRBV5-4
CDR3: CASSFRGSTDTQYF

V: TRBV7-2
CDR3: CASSLLTGYQETQYF

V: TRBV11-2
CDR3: CASSLPTSKKETQYF

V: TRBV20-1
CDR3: CSAFLPGTSSYEQYF

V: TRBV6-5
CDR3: CASSVETADTEAFF

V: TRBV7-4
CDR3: CASSPGRTSYNEQFF

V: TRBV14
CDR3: CASSQAPWDEQFF

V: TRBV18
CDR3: CASSPELATNEKLFF

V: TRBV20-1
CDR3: CSARPAGALSYNEQFF

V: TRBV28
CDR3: CASRDGYNYGYTF

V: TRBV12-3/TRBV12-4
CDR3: CASSLTPFWGEQYF

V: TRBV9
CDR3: CASSVRSGRTDTQYF

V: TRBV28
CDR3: CASTLTGNIQYF

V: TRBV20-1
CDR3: CSARGIVAGAQRNEQFF

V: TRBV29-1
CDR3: CSVDPGTSAINEQFF

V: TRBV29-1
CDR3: CSVTGSNTEAFF

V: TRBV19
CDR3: CASSMNGYNEQFF

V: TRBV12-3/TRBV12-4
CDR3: CASSDHGYGYTF